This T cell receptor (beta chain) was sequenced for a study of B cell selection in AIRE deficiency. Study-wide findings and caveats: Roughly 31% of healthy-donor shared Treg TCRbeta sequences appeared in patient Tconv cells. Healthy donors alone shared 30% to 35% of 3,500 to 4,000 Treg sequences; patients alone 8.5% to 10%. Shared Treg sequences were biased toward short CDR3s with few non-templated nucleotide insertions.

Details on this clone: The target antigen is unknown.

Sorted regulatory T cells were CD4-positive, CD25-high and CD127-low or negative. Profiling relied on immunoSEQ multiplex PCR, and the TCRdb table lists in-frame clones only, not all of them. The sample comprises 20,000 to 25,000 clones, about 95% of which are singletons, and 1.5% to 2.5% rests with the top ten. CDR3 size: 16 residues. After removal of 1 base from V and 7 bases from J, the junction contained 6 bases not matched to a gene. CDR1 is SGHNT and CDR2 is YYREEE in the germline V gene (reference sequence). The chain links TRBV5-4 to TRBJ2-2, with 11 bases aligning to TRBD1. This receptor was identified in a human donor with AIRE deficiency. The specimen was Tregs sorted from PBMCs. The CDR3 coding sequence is TGTGCCAGCAGCTTGAGGACAGGGGGCCCCGTCGGGGAGCTGTTTTTT. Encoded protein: CASSLRTGGPVGELFF.